The following is a TCR beta chain sequence with its context. The CDR3 length is 15 residues. CDR1 and CDR2 (germline): WSHSY, SAAADI. Unmatched junction bases numbered 5, after V lost 2 bases and J lost 3 bases. The sample originates from a study of shared clonotypes between healthy human individuals. Some clones are missing from TCRdb's copy, which holds only in-frame ones; the method was immunoSEQ multiplex PCR. The table shows a few hundred thousand clones, with around 78% occurring only once. The rearrangement uses TRBV10-2 and TRBJ2-5; 8 bases match TRBD1. Sequencing was done on a sample of PBMCs. The sequence derives from a woman aged 35 to 49 in good health. Some clones in this sample may be carry-over from other donors' samples. The CDR3 DNA is TGCGCCAGCAGTGAGCCTGGACAGGGTAAAGAGACCCAGTACTTC. Amino acid sequence: CASSEPGQGKETQYF.